This T cell receptor beta chain was retrieved from a study of cytomegalovirus exposure and HLA in healthy donors. The CDR3 covers 15 residues. Per germline, CDR1 SGHDN and CDR2 FVKESK. Deletions cut 4 bases from V and 0 bases from J, with 11 bases between. Among the donors, all were healthy bone marrow donors. The PCR employed 60 Vbeta primers together with 13 Jbeta primers. The repertoire was sequenced with immunoSEQ multiplex PCR; TCRdb's copy has only in-frame clones and lacks some. Here the sample spans 150,000 to 200,000 clones, approximately 71% being singletons. This clone has only a few counts. As yet, its antigen is unknown. Overall study results and limits: The listing of 150 to 200 TCR beta chains classed them as cytomegalovirus-associated. From TCR beta sequences, most subjects' HLA-A and HLA-B alleles were reportedly predicted accurately.

The genes are TRBV14 and TRBJ2-3; D remains unclear. The specimen was PBMCs. The clonotype originates from a man younger than 35 in good health and CMV-seropositive. CDR3 nucleotides: TGTGCCAGCAGCCCTAGAAGACCTAGCACAGATACGCAGTATTTT. Translated: CASSPRRPSTDTQYF.